Sequencing of this TCR beta chain was carried out in a study of CD8+ T cells in alopecia areata. Across the whole study: Tofacitinib administration to treated patients was oral, at 5 to 10 mg twice daily.

Treatment reported: oral pan-JAK inhibitor, 5-10 mg twice daily. Lesional scalp punch biopsies and peripheral blood came from alopecia areata patients. Worth noting for this clone: Its antigen is unknown.

Between the trimmed V and J ends, which lost 5 bases and 2 bases, there was a span of 9 bases. The CDR3 sequence is 13 residues long. Per germline, CDR1 MNHEY and CDR2 SMNVEV (reference sequence). Following RNA extraction, reverse transcription yielded cDNA that acted as the sequencing template. Profiling relied on immunoSEQ multiplex PCR, and the TCRdb table lists in-frame clones only, not all of them. The data hold 110,000 or so clones, with 56% observed a single time. Study-level points and caveats: Tofacitinib significantly brought down scalp clonality and expanded CD8+ clones among top 100.

The sequencing used CD4+ T cells sorted from blood, collected at week 24, from a patient treated with tofacitinib. The chain links TRBV27 to TRBJ1-1, with D perhaps TRBD1 (6 bases). The TCR was taken from a human donor with alopecia areata. The chain's CDR3 is CASSRDTNTEAFF. The DNA of the CDR3 is TGTGCCAGCAGTCGGGACACCAACACTGAAGCTTTCTTT.